A single sample gave rise to the 5 T cell receptor beta chains below, sequenced in a study of blood T cell repertoires in COVID-19 (dated by TCRdb to between 2020 and 2021). The library came from the immunoSEQ multiplex PCR assay. Here the immuneACCESS table is served through TCRdb, limited to in-frame sequences with V and J called. Missing clones are a known gap in these copies; in checked studies unresolved V genes cover under half, and the rest lacks a known reason. The table for this sample lists under 350,000 clones; approximately 90% of them were counted only once. Together, the top ten hold about 4.6% of the sample. The material sequenced was peripheral blood. The receptors come from a man between 35 and 55 years old with acute or convalescent COVID-19.

This clone was observed a single time. This chain joins TRBV7-8 and TRBJ1-1, with TRBD1 matching over 9 bases. The V gene's germline CDR1 is SGHVS and CDR2 FQNEAQ. The CDR3 covers 13 residues. J was trimmed by 11 bases and V by 0 bases; bases with no gene match: 4. CDR3 sequence: CASSLAGTGTAFF. DNA of the CDR3: TGTGCCAGCAGCTTAGCAGGGACAGGGACGGCTTTCTTT.

The gene calls are TRBV4-1 and TRBJ1-1; D call uncertain. The CDR3 loop spans 13 amino acids. The V end lost 1 base, the J end lost 4 bases, and 7 bases lay between the germline ends. Per germline, CDR1 MGHRA and CDR2 YSYEKL. The CDR3 DNA follows: TGCGCCAGCAGCCAAGCGGGTGCCACTGAAGCTTTCTTT. The encoded protein is CASSQAGATEAFF.

The J gene is TRBJ1-5, the V gene TRBV4-1, with a weak D call TRBD1 (6 bases). This CDR3 has 14 residues. Per the germline V gene, CDR1 is MGHRA and CDR2 is YSYEKL. Trimming took off 4 bases at V and 7 bases at J, with 14 bases between the two ends. CDR3 amino acids: CASSLGGGPQPQHF. The CDR3 DNA reads as TGCGCCAGCAGCCTCGGGGGGGGGCCACAGCCCCAGCATTTT.

The chain couples TRBV10-1 to TRBJ1-6, with D uncertain. Trimming removed 7 bases at V and 9 bases at J, with 28 bases between. This CDR3 has 18 residues. Germline values: CDR1 WNHNN, CDR2 SYGVQD (reference sequence). The DNA for the CDR3 is TGCGCCAGCACCCTGTTTGGCCCCTCGCGAAATTGGGCTTCACCCCTCCACTTT. Translation: CASTLFGPSRNWASPLHF.

CDR3 amino acids: CASSRRGSYTF. The CDR3 DNA sequence: TGTGCCAGCAGCCGGCGGGGGTCCTACACCTTC. This sequence joins TRBV13 and TRBJ1-2; D might be TRBD1 (5 bases). Germline V lookup: CDR1 PRHDT, CDR2 FYEKMQ (reference sequence). This CDR3 comprises 11 residues. The V end lost 5 bases, the J end lost 10 bases, and 11 bases lay between the germline ends.